This is a list of T cell receptor beta chains from one sample in a study of neurological immune-mediated disorders. TCRdb independently ran MiXCR on the 5' RACE reads; one entry per CDR3 protein. The sample consists of 110,000 or so distinct CDR3 sequences, about 3.2% of them appearing once. What was sequenced was PBMCs. Every receptor here comes from a woman aged 25 to 39 with multiple sclerosis. The conserved cysteine and the conserved F or W are not part of the CDR3 here.

v_gene: TRBV7-2
j_gene: TRBJ1-2
CDR3aa: ASSSGTGLRGYT

v_gene: TRBV3-1
j_gene: TRBJ2-1
CDR3aa: ASSYPGLAGGLEQF

v_gene: TRBV5-1
j_gene: TRBJ2-1
CDR3aa: ASSLNTGYNEQF

v_gene: TRBV6-5
j_gene: TRBJ2-1
CDR3aa: ASSLLAVSANEQF

v_gene: TRBV14
j_gene: TRBJ1-1
CDR3aa: ASKQPEAF

v_gene: TRBV29-1
j_gene: TRBJ2-1
CDR3aa: SVRREGVGEQF

v_gene: TRBV5-1
j_gene: TRBJ2-7
CDR3aa: ASSLTYNYEQY

v_gene: TRBV7-6
j_gene: TRBJ2-1
CDR3aa: ASSPDRDPGNNEQF

v_gene: TRBV29-1
j_gene: TRBJ2-1
CDR3aa: SVETGPAEQF

v_gene: TRBV6-6
j_gene: TRBJ1-5
CDR3aa: ASRLDRVPTSNQPQH